This passage covers 21 T cell receptor beta chains from one sample sequenced in a study of blood T cell repertoires in COVID-19. The assay was immunoSEQ multiplex PCR, and TCRdb's table has in-frame clones only and misses some. This sample has about 430,000 clones, with 75% to 90% found just once. The specimen sequenced was PBMCs or T cells enriched from blood (not recorded which). These receptors originate from a man aged 30 to 45 who had recovered from COVID-19.

This clone was counted a single time. The genes are TRBV9 and TRBJ2-7, with 13 bases fitting TRBD2. Trimming removed 3 bases from V and 7 bases from J; junction bases left unmatched: 1. Germline CDR1 and CDR2: SGDLS and YYNGEE. This CDR3 spans 13 amino acids. This CDR3 is CASSGTSGREQYF. The CDR3 DNA reads as TGTGCCAGCAGCGGGACTAGCGGGAGAGAGCAGTACTTC.

This rearrangement joins TRBV24-1 to TRBJ1-2; no firm D call. Per germline, CDR1 KGHDR and CDR2 SFDVKD. CDR3 length: 12 residues. The V end was cut by 4 bases, the J end by 1 base, with 3 bases between. The CDR3: CATSDGNYGYTF. The CDR3 DNA is TGTGCCACCAGTGACGGTAACTATGGCTACACCTTC.

Concerning this clone: A junction boundary mismatches the germline segment, possibly from a read error. V gene TRBV7-9 combines with J gene TRBJ1-2; TRBD1 might be the D (5 bases). The germline V gene has CDR1 SEHNR and CDR2 FQNEAQ (reference sequence). The CDR3 runs to 12 residues. CDR3 region: CASSSRDYGYTF. As DNA, the CDR3 is TGTGCCAGCAGCTCCAGGGACTACGGCTACACCTTC.

This chain links TRBV30 with TRBJ2-3, with TRBD2 identical over 7 bases. Germline CDR1 is GTSNPN and CDR2 is SVGIG (reference sequence). J lost 2 bases, V lost 7 bases, and 3 bases had no gene match. The CDR3 is 12 residues long. For the CDR3, the DNA is TGTGCCTCCAGCGGGGCCACAGATACGCAGTATTTT. It translates to CASSGATDTQYF.

This clone has more than one count but fewer than ten. For the CDR3, the DNA is TGTGCCAGCAGTACCCCGGGACTAGAAGTGTTCGAGCAGTACTTC. This codes for CASSTPGLEVFEQYF. This chain uses TRBV6-5 with TRBJ2-7; TRBD2 aligns across 8 bases. The CDR3 has 15 residues. The trim removed 5 bases at V and 6 bases at J, leaving 12 bases unmatched. The germline V gene encodes CDR1 MNHEY and CDR2 SVGAGI.

The chain couples TRBV28 to TRBJ2-1; D call uncertain. Trimming cost V 6 bases and J 7 bases, with 10 bases left between them. Germline V CDR1 and CDR2: MDHEN, SYDVKM. The length of the CDR3 is 12 residues. CDR3 residues: CASRQDWNEQFF. CDR3 in DNA: TGTGCCAGCAGACAAGACTGGAATGAGCAGTTCTTC.

This chain joins TRBV12-1 and TRBJ2-1; the DNA was not used to check the table's D call, TRBD2. TRBV12-1 has pseudogene status. The CDR3 consists of 19 residues. CDR3 DNA: TGTGCCAGCAGCCTCAGCGGGAGGGCCAACTGGGGACTATCCAATGAGCAGTTCTTC. It yields the protein CASSLSGRANWGLSNEQFF.

The chain couples TRBV4-1 to TRBJ1-3; 7 nucleotides align to TRBD1. The CDR3 contains 15 residues. Germline V CDR1 and CDR2: MGHRA, YSYEKL. V gave up 6 bases and J gave up 4 bases; unmatched junction bases: 9. CDR3 sequence: CASRKPDREGNTIYF. The CDR3 region has the DNA TGCGCCAGCAGGAAACCCGACAGGGAAGGAAACACCATATATTTT.

This chain joins TRBV18 and TRBJ1-5; a weak D match, TRBD1 (5 bases). The ends were cut back, 1 base at V and 5 bases at J, with 12 bases in the middle. Germline values: CDR1 KGHSH, CDR2 LQKENI. The CDR3 spans 15 residues. The DNA for the CDR3 is TGTGCCAGCTCACCACAGGGGAACCAGTATCAGCCCCAGCATTTT. This gives the protein CASSPQGNQYQPQHF.

Points on this clone: This specimen includes other DNA sequences encoding the same CDR3. This chain uses TRBV18 with TRBJ2-7; 11 bases are shared with TRBD1. CDR1 is KGHSH and CDR2 is LQKENI in the germline V gene. V dropped 4 bases and J dropped 4; count of bases not matched to a gene: 3. The CDR3 has 14 amino acids. This CDR3 is CASSLGQGAYEQYF. The CDR3 bases are TGTGCCAGCTCACTAGGACAGGGGGCTTACGAGCAGTACTTC.

V and J are TRBV27 and TRBJ1-2; a possible D gene is TRBD1 (6 bases). The CDR3 loop spans 14 amino acids. The germline V gene encodes CDR1 MNHEY and CDR2 SMNVEV (reference sequence). Trimming shortened V by 0 bases and J by 4 bases, and 9 bases separated the two germline ends. The CDR3 coding sequence is TGTGCCAGCAGTTTATCGGGCAGGGGCTATGGCTACACCTTC. This translates into CASSLSGRGYGYTF.

This clone was counted only a few times. This sequence joins TRBV10-3 and TRBJ2-1; 8 bases line up with TRBD1. Per germline, CDR1 ENHRY and CDR2 SYGVKD. Trimming cost V 6 bases and J 5 bases; bases outside gene matches: 0. The CDR3 runs to 12 residues. CDR3 residues: CAIRQGDNEQFF. In DNA form, the CDR3 reads TGTGCCATCAGACAGGGGGACAATGAGCAGTTCTTC.

This rearrangement joins TRBV2 to TRBJ1-1; D unresolved. There are 15 residues in the CDR3. Germline V gene data show CDR1 as SNHLY and CDR2 as FYNNEI. Trimming cost V 0 bases and J 4 bases, with 12 bases left between them. The CDR3 DNA reads as TGTGCCAGCAGTGAAGCGATGGGAGGGAGCACTGAAGCTTTCTTT. Translating gives CASSEAMGGSTEAFF.

The chain employs TRBV4-1 and TRBJ2-2; D is possibly TRBD2 (5 bases). The germline V and J ends were trimmed by 0 bases and 5 bases, with 16 bases remaining between them. CDR3 length: 17 residues. In germline, CDR1 is MGHRA, CDR2 YSYEKL. CDR3 DNA: TGCGCCAGCAGCCAAGATGCGGGCTTCGTTGGAACCGGGGAGCTGTTTTTT. Its protein product is CASSQDAGFVGTGELFF.

This chain links TRBV2 with TRBJ1-6; 9 nucleotides align to TRBD1. Germline-derived CDR1 and CDR2 are SNHLY and FYNNEI. The CDR3 has 14 amino acids. V lost 8 bases, J lost 10 bases, and 9 bases stayed unmatched. The CDR3 is CASAEGDRASPLHF. The CDR3 bases are TGTGCCAGCGCCGAAGGGGACAGGGCGTCACCCCTCCACTTT.

This clone was recorded only once. The CDR3 loop is CASSRAGDLPYEQYF. The DNA for the CDR3 is TGTGCCAGCAGCAGGGCGGGGGACTTACCCTACGAGCAGTACTTC. The genes are TRBV28 and TRBJ2-7; TRBD2 matches at 7 bases. Looked up from germline, CDR1 is MDHEN and CDR2 is SYDVKM. CDR3 length: 15 amino acids. V was pared by 6 bases and J by 2 bases, with 10 bases of the junction left unmatched.

Of note for this clone: Other DNA sequences in the same sample also yield this CDR3. The chain employs TRBV12-3 or TRBV12-4 and TRBJ1-1; D not resolved. The ends were cut back, 4 bases at V and 5 bases at J, with 11 bases in the middle. CDR3 length equals 13 residues. Here the CDR3 reads CASSSSGGTEAFF. CDR3 sequence (DNA): TGTGCCAGCAGTTCTTCCGGCGGGACTGAAGCTTTCTTT.

The chain recombines TRBV5-1 with TRBJ2-1, with 10 bases lining up with TRBD2. With 0 bases clipped from V and 10 bases from J, the junction kept 13 bases outside the gene matches. Germline lookup yields CDR1 SGHRS and CDR2 YFSETQ. The CDR3 spans 17 residues. In DNA form, the CDR3 reads TGCGCCAGCAGCTTGGCATTTCTGGCTAGCGGGAGCGGCGAGCAGTTCTTC. Translation: CASSLAFLASGSGEQFF.

The chain carries TRBV19 and TRBJ1-5; weak D call: TRBD1 (5 bases). The V gene's germline CDR1 is LNHDA and CDR2 SQIVND (reference sequence). This CDR3 is built from 14 residues. The V end lost 6 bases, the J end lost 3 bases, and 12 bases lay between the germline ends. The CDR3 protein is CASRTSTVNQPQHF. Written as DNA, the CDR3 is TGTGCCAGTAGAACCTCGACAGTCAATCAGCCCCAGCATTTT.

The chain combines TRBV5-1 with TRBJ1-2; D perhaps matches TRBD1 (6 bases). Trimming cost V 0 bases and J 2 bases, with 11 bases left between them. Germline assignment: CDR1 SGHRS and CDR2 YFSETQ. This CDR3 region has 15 residues. The CDR3 nucleotides read TGCGCCAGCAGCTTGGACGGGGGGCGCAACTATGGCTACACCTTC. This sequence encodes CASSLDGGRNYGYTF.

This clone was found once. J is TRBJ2-7 and V is TRBV30, with TRBD1 matching over 7 bases. The CDR3 is 14 amino acids. The germline CDR1 and CDR2 sequences are GTSNPN and SVGIG (reference sequence). V lost 5 bases, J lost 6 bases, and 13 bases stayed unmatched. In nucleotides, the CDR3 is TGTGCCTGGTACGACCAGGGGGTAAATGTCGAGCAGTACTTC. It encodes CAWYDQGVNVEQYF.